This T cell receptor beta chain was obtained from a study of T cells in Graves' hyperthyroidism and ophthalmopathy. Broader study findings: A 13 V-J model separated ophthalmopathy from stable hyperthyroidism.

The junction had 16 bases not matched to a gene; V was cut back by 6 bases and J by 7 bases. The germline V gene has CDR1 SNHLY and CDR2 FYNNEI. This CDR3 is 17 amino acids long. Diagnoses used clinical symptoms, serum thyroxine and TRAb, thyroid ultrasound and orbital computed tomography. It was RNA transcripts that yielded the amplified TCR beta CDR3 regions. With the HTBI primer set, the TCR CDR3 went through a first round of RT-PCR. From the multiplex PCR reads, TCRdb called clonotypes with MiXCR, one entry per CDR3 protein. Of approximately 300,000 distinct CDR3 sequences listed, over 15% were seen once; the top ten hold over 45%. A note on this clonotype: Its antigen is unidentified.

The genes are TRBV2 and TRBJ2-1; 9 nucleotides match TRBD2. The clonotype originates from a woman aged 55-70 years with Graves' ophthalmopathy. The sequenced sample was blood. The CDR3 reads CASSLTIVAGVGNEQFF. The CDR3 DNA is TGTGCCAGCAGCTTAACGATCGTAGCGGGAGTAGGGAATGAGCAGTTCTTC.